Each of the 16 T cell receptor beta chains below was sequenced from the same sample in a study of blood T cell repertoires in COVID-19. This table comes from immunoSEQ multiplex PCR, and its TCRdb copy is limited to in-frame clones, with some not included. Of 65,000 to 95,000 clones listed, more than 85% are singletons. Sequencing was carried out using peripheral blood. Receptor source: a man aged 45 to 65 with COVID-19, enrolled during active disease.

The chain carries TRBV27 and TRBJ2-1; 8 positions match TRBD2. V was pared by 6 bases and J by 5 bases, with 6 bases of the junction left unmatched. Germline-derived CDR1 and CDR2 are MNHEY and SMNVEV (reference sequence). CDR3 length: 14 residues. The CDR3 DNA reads TGTGCCAGCAGACTAGCGGCCACGCACAATGAGCAGTTCTTC. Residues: CASRLAATHNEQFF.

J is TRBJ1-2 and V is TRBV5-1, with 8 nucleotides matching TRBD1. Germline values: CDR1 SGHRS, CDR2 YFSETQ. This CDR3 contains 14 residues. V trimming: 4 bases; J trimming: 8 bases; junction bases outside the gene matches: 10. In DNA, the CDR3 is TGCGCCAGCAGCCCTGACAGGGGCGGCCCCGGCTACACCTTC. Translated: CASSPDRGGPGYTF.

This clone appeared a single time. CDR3 nucleotides: TGTGCCTGGACAGGAAGCTCTGGAAACACCATATATTTT. It encodes CAWTGSSGNTIYF. The gene calls are TRBV30 and TRBJ1-3; D is unclear. Germline CDR1 is GTSNPN and CDR2 is SVGIG (reference sequence). V was clipped by 4 bases and J by 0 bases, with 7 bases between them. The CDR3 covers 13 residues.

The CDR3 here is CASSPTSGIYNEQFF. Here the CDR3 DNA reads TGTGCCAGCTCCCCGACTAGCGGGATATACAATGAGCAGTTCTTC. The chain has TRBV2 and TRBJ2-1; the match to TRBD2 covers 11 bases. Germline V gives CDR1 SNHLY, CDR2 FYNNEI. V was clipped by 8 bases and J by 4 bases; unmatched bases: 7. This CDR3 is built from 15 residues.

The CDR3 protein is CATSSRVNTEAFF. For the CDR3, the DNA is TGTGCCACCAGCTCCAGGGTGAACACTGAAGCTTTCTTT. The chain carries TRBV15 and TRBJ1-1, with D possibly matching TRBD1 (5 bases). This CDR3 has 13 residues. V was shortened by 5 bases and J by 0 bases, with 7 bases between the two germline ends. The germline V gene encodes CDR1 LNHNV and CDR2 YYDKDF (reference sequence).

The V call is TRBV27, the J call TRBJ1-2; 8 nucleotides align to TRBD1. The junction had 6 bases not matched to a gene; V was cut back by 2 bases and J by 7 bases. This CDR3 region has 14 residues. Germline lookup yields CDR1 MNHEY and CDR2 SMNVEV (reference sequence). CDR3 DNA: TGTGCCAGCAGTTTACCAGGGGGCGTAGGTGGCTACACCTTC. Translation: CASSLPGGVGGYTF.

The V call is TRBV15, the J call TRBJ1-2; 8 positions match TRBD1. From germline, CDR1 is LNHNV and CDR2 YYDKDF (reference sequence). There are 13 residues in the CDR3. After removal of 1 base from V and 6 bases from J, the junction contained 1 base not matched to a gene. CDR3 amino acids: CATSRGQGNGYTF. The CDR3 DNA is TGTGCCACCAGCAGAGGACAGGGGAATGGCTACACCTTC. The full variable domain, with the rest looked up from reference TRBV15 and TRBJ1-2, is DAMVIQNPRYQVTQFGKPVTLSCSQTLNHNVMYWYQQKSSQAPKLLFHYYDKDFNNEADTPDNFQSRRPNTSFCFLDIRSPGLGDTAMYLCATSRGQGNGYTFGSGTRLTVV.

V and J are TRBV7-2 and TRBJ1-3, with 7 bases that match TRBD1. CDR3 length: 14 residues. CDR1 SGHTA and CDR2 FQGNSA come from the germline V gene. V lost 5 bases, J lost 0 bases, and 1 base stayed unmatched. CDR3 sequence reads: CASSGTVSGNTIYF. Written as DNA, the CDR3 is TGTGCCAGCAGCGGGACAGTCTCTGGAAACACCATATATTTT.

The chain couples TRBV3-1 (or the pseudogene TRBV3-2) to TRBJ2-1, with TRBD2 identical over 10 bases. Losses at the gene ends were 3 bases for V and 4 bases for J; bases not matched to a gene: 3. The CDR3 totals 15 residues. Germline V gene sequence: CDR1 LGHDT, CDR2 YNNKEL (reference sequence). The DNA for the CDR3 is TGTGCCAGCAGCCATATGACTAGCGGGTACAATGAGCAGTTCTTC. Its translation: CASSHMTSGYNEQFF.

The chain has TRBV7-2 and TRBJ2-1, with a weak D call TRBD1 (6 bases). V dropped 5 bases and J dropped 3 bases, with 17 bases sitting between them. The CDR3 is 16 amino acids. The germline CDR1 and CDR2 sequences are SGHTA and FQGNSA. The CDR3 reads CASSATGLSYYNEQFF. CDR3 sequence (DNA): TGTGCCAGCAGCGCAACAGGGTTGTCATACTACAATGAGCAGTTCTTC.

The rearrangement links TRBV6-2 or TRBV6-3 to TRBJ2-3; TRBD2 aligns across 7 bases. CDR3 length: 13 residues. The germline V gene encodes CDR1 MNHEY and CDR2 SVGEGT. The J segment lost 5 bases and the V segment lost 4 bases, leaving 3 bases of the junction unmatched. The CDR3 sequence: CASSFAGEDTQYF. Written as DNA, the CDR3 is TGTGCCAGCAGTTTCGCGGGAGAAGATACGCAGTATTTT.

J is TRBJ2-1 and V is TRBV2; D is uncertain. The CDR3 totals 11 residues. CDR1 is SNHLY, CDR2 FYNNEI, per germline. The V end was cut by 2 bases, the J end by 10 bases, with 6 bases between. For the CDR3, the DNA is TGTGCCAGCAGTGAATTTGGCGAGCAGTTCTTC. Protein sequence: CASSEFGEQFF.

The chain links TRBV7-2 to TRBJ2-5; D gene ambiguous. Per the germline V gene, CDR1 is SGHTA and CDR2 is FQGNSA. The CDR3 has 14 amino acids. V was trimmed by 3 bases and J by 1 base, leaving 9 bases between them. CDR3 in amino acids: CASSFTFSQETQYF. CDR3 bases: TGTGCCAGCAGCTTTACGTTCAGCCAAGAGACCCAGTACTTC.

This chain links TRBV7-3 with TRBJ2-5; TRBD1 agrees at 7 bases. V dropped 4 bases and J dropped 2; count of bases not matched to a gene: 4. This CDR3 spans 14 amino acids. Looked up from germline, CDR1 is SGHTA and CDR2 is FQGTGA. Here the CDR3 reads CASSSGQAQETQYF. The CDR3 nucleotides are TGTGCCAGCAGCTCCGGACAGGCGCAAGAGACCCAGTACTTC. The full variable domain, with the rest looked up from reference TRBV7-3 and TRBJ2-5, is GAGVSQTPSNKVTEKGKYVELRCDPISGHTALYWYRQSLGQGPEFLIYFQGTGAADDSGLPNDRFFAVRPEGSVSTLKIQRTERGDSAVYLCASSSGQAQETQYFGPGTRLLVL.

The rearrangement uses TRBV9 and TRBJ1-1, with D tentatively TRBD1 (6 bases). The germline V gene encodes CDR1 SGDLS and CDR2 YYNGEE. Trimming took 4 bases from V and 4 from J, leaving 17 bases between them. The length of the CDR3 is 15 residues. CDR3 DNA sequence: TGTGCCAGCAGCAAGCGACAGGAGGTGGGCACTGAAGCTTTCTTT. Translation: CASSKRQEVGTEAFF.

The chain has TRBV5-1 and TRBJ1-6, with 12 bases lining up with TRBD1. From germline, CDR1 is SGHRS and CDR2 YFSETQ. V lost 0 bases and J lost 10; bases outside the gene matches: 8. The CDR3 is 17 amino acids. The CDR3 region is CASSLGGTGGLRSPLHF. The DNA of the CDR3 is TGCGCCAGCAGCTTGGGTGGGACAGGGGGCTTACGGTCACCCCTCCACTTT.